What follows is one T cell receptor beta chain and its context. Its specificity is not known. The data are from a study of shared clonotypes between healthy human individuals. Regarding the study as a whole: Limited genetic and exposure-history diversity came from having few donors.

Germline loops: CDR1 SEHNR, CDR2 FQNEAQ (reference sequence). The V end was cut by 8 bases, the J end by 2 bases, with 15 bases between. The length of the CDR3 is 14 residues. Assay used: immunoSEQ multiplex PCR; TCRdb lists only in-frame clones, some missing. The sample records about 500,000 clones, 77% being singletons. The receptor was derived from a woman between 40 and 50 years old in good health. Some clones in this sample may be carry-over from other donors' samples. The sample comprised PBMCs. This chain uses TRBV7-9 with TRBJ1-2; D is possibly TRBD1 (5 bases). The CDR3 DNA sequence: TGTGCCAGCGGCCGGGACGGATACAACTATGGCTACACCTTC. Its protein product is CASGRDGYNYGYTF.